The T cell receptor beta chain described here comes from a study of patients and donors after allogeneic stem cell transplantation. This clonotype counts as medium-sized. One entry per CDR3 protein, called by TCRdb with MiXCR from the RT-PCR reads. The sample lists some 20,000 distinct CDR3 sequences; roughly 30% were seen once. Germline-derived CDR1 and CDR2 are SQVTM and ANQGSEA. This CDR3 contains 13 residues. V was clipped by 2 bases and J by 4 bases, with 11 bases between them. V usage is TRBV29-1 and J usage is TRBJ1-2; D remains ambiguous. The sequence was collected from a human donor who was either an allogeneic HSCT recipient or a stem cell or donor lymphocyte infusion donor (not recorded which). It is not recorded whose cells these are; they may come from a transplant donor. Input material: blood, either unsorted or a sorted T cell fraction (not recorded which). Here the CDR3 reads CSVESGTSYGYTF. The CDR3 nucleotides read TGCAGCGTTGAAAGCGGCACTAGCTATGGCTACACCTTC.